The 17 T cell receptor beta chains in this list originate from one sample, sequenced in a study of cytomegalovirus exposure and HLA in healthy donors. Here immunoSEQ multiplex PCR was the method, and the copy in TCRdb shows in-frame clones only, minus some. The table lists 300,000 or so clones, roughly 90% of them singletons. Source material: PBMCs. The receptors shown here come from a man aged 30 to 39 in good health and CMV-seronegative.

The count of this clone is one. The genes are TRBV7-2 and TRBJ1-2, with 9 bases aligning to TRBD1. This CDR3 comprises 17 residues. After removal of 3 bases from V and 1 base from J, the junction contained 9 bases not matched to a gene. The germline gives CDR1 SGHTA, CDR2 FQGNSA. The CDR3 reads CASSFTFSGQGNYGYTF. In DNA, the CDR3 is TGTGCCAGCAGCTTCACTTTTTCGGGACAGGGTAACTATGGCTACACCTTC. The variable domain in full, with the rest retrieved from reference TRBV7-2 and TRBJ1-2, is GAGVSQSPSNKVTEKGKDVELRCDPISGHTALYWYRQSLGQGLEFLIYFQGNSAPDKSGLPSDRFSAERTGGSVSTLTIQRTQQEDSAVYLCASSFTFSGQGNYGYTFGSGTRLTVV.

This clone was seen just once. V gene TRBV11-3 combines with J gene TRBJ2-7, with 7 positions matching TRBD1. Germline CDR1 SGHNT, CDR2 YENEEA. After removal of 5 bases from V and 3 bases from J, the junction contained 4 bases not matched to a gene. CDR3 length: 13 amino acids. As DNA, the CDR3 is TGTGCCAGCAGCCGCAGGGACAGCTACGAGCAGTACTTC. It encodes CASSRRDSYEQYF.

The gene calls are TRBV6-1 and TRBJ2-5; 9 bases are shared with TRBD1. The CDR3 contains 15 residues. Trimming at V came to 4 bases and at J to 4 bases, leaving 7 bases not matched to a gene. Germline lookup yields CDR1 MNHNS and CDR2 SASEGT. The CDR3 spells CASSVDRGGRETQYF. CDR3 bases: TGTGCCAGCAGTGTGGACAGGGGAGGAAGAGAGACCCAGTACTTC.

The chain carries TRBV19 and TRBJ2-1; 7 positions agree with TRBD2. In germline, CDR1 is LNHDA, CDR2 SQIVND (reference sequence). After removal of 8 bases from V and 9 bases from J, the junction contained 4 bases not matched to a gene. CDR3 length: 11 amino acids. The CDR3 DNA reads as TGTGCCAGTGGGCGGGGGATTGAGCAGTTCTTC. Translation: CASGRGIEQFF. The full variable domain, its missing parts supplied by reference TRBV19 and TRBJ2-1, is DGGITQSPKYLFRKEGQNVTLSCEQNLNHDAMYWYRQDPGQGLRLIYYSQIVNDFQKGDIAEGYSVSREKKESFPLTVTSAQKNPTAFYLCASGRGIEQFFGPGTRLTVL.

The chain combines TRBV2 with TRBJ1-1, with a weak D call TRBD1 (6 bases). The germline gives CDR1 SNHLY, CDR2 FYNNEI. V gave up 11 bases and J gave up 6 bases, with 13 bases separating them. The CDR3 sequence is 11 residues long. The CDR3 nucleotides are TGTGCCGAGGGGGGGGTCCCTGAAGCTTTCTTT. It translates to CAEGGVPEAFF.

This chain joins TRBV18 and TRBJ2-5; D perhaps matches TRBD1 (6 bases). The CDR3 runs to 14 residues. Trimming pared 2 bases from V and 4 bases from J, leaving 11 bases between. Germline lookup yields CDR1 KGHSH and CDR2 LQKENI. CDR3 in amino acids: CASSPWTEGETQYF. DNA for the CDR3: TGTGCCAGCTCACCATGGACAGAGGGAGAGACCCAGTACTTC. Drawing the rest from reference TRBV18 and TRBJ2-5, the complete variable domain is NAGVMQNPRHLVRRRGQEARLRCSPMKGHSHVYWYRQLPEEGLKFMVYLQKENIIDESGMPKERFSAEFPKEGPSILRIQQVVRGDSAAYFCASSPWTEGETQYFGPGTRLLVL.

The chain recombines TRBV11-1 with TRBJ2-1; D might be TRBD2 (5 bases). The CDR3 runs 15 residues. Trimming took 5 bases from V and 0 from J, leaving 11 bases between them. CDR1 is SGHAT, CDR2 FQDESV, per germline (reference sequence). The DNA of the CDR3 is TGTGCCAGCAGCCGAAGTGGAGGCTCCTACAATGAGCAGTTCTTC. This gives the protein CASSRSGGSYNEQFF.

This chain connects TRBV10-3 to TRBJ2-7; no reliable D call. V lost 3 bases to trimming and J lost 3 bases, with 9 bases between them. The CDR3 has 13 amino acids. Germline values: CDR1 ENHRY, CDR2 SYGVKD. The CDR3 DNA is TGTGCCATCAGTGACCCCCGCAGCTACGAGCAGTACTTC. It yields the protein CAISDPRSYEQYF.

The chain recombines TRBV6-5 with TRBJ2-2, with 9 bases matching TRBD1. This CDR3 contains 15 residues. Trimming took 9 bases from V and 7 from J; bases not matched to a gene: 12. The germline V gene encodes CDR1 MNHEY and CDR2 SVGAGI. The CDR3 DNA follows: TGTGCCAGTAGGAGAACAGGGGGCGCGGGCGGGGAGCTGTTTTTT. Translated: CASRRTGGAGGELFF.

DNA for the CDR3: TGCGCCAGCAGTGGGGGACTAGCGGGCACCACAGATACGCAGTATTTT. Its translation: CASSGGLAGTTDTQYF. V gene TRBV10-1 combines with J gene TRBJ2-3, with 12 nucleotides matching TRBD2. In germline, CDR1 is WNHNN, CDR2 SYGVQD (reference sequence). The CDR3 runs 16 residues. The trim removed 4 bases at V and 2 bases at J, leaving 4 bases unmatched.

This clone was seen only once. V is TRBV4-2 and J is TRBJ1-1; a possible D gene is TRBD1 (5 bases). The CDR3 is 16 residues long. Germline loops: CDR1 LGHNA, CDR2 YNFKEQ. Trimming left V 3 bases short and J 1 base short, with 15 bases between. For the CDR3, the DNA is TGTGCCAGCAGCCAGCTATTTTTAGGGGAGAACACTGAAGCTTTCTTT. It codes for CASSQLFLGENTEAFF.

This rearrangement joins TRBV6-1 to TRBJ1-5, with D uncertain. The germline V gene has CDR1 MNHNS and CDR2 SASEGT. This CDR3 is built from 13 residues. V was trimmed by 7 bases and J by 4 bases, leaving 11 bases between them. The CDR3 nucleotides read TGTGCCAGCATCTCCACACCGAATCAGCCCCAGCATTTT. Translation: CASISTPNQPQHF.

The rearrangement uses TRBV9 and TRBJ2-2; D is possibly TRBD1 (6 bases). The germline gives CDR1 SGDLS, CDR2 YYNGEE. Trimming cost V 1 base and J 2 bases, with 15 bases left between them. CDR3 length: 17 amino acids. The CDR3: CASSVLTGTRNTGELFF. The CDR3 coding sequence is TGTGCCAGCAGCGTACTTACCGGGACACGCAACACCGGGGAGCTGTTTTTT.

The J gene is TRBJ2-5, the V gene TRBV5-1, with TRBD1 matching 10 bases. The V and J ends lost 3 bases and 4 bases, in that order; junction bases with no gene match: 6. The CDR3 consists of 15 residues. Germline V lookup: CDR1 SGHRS, CDR2 YFSETQ. The CDR3 protein is CASSSGQGKGETQYF. The CDR3 nucleotides read TGCGCCAGCAGCTCGGGACAGGGGAAGGGAGAGACCCAGTACTTC.

V gene TRBV18 combines with J gene TRBJ1-5, with TRBD1 matching over 10 bases. Germline CDR1 reads KGHSH; CDR2 reads LQKENI. The CDR3 extends over 15 amino acids. V dropped 4 bases and J dropped 7; count of bases not matched to a gene: 7. CDR3 residues: CASSLDRGRGQPQHF. Here the CDR3 DNA reads TGTGCCAGCTCACTCGACAGGGGGCGAGGGCAGCCCCAGCATTTT. The full variable domain, completed using reference TRBV18 and TRBJ1-5, is NAGVMQNPRHLVRRRGQEARLRCSPMKGHSHVYWYRQLPEEGLKFMVYLQKENIIDESGMPKERFSAEFPKEGPSILRIQQVVRGDSAAYFCASSLDRGRGQPQHFGDGTRLSIL.

The V call is TRBV10-1, the J call TRBJ2-7; 14 bases fit TRBD2. Germline trimming cut 2 bases from V and 4 bases from J; bases unmatched to any gene: 7. This CDR3 spans 17 amino acids. From germline, CDR1 is WNHNN and CDR2 SYGVQD (reference sequence). The CDR3 nucleotides read TGCGCCAGCAGTGAGGGACTAGCGGGGGGCAGAGGTTACGAGCAGTACTTC. It is translated as CASSEGLAGGRGYEQYF.

The rearrangement uses TRBV6-5 and TRBJ2-7; a weak D match, TRBD1 (5 bases). The ends were cut back, 4 bases at V and 2 bases at J, with 12 bases in the middle. This CDR3 comprises 14 residues. Germline CDR1 MNHEY, CDR2 SVGAGI. The CDR3 DNA follows: TGTGCCAGCAGTTTCCAGGGCGCAGCCTACGAGCAGTACTTC. Translation: CASSFQGAAYEQYF.